The rows below give T cell receptor beta chains drawn from one sample of a study of T cell changes during pregnancy in multiple sclerosis. Clones were read by immunoSEQ multiplex PCR, and TCRdb kept only the in-frame ones, dropping some. The data show 55,000 to 75,000 clones, under 95% seen once. The sequencing here drew on peripheral blood, taken in the third trimester of pregnancy. These receptors all come from a female donor in good health, enrolled as a control in a pregnancy study. The CDR3 runs from the conserved cysteine through the conserved F or W. Fields, in order: J gene, D gene, clone size, V gene, CDR3 DNA, CDR3 protein. A D gene is named only where the DNA matches it firmly. Not every row has a clone size; where given, it reads once, few, many or a size class.

>TRBJ2-1|.|.|TRBV6-5
TGTGCCAGCACCCCATGGGCTTCAAACAATGAGCAGTTCTTC
CASTPWASNNEQFF
>TRBJ2-6|TRBD1|.|TRBV4-1
TGCGCCAGCAGCGGACCGACAGGGGCGGGGGGGGCCAACGTCCTGACTTTC
CASSGPTGAGGANVLTF
>TRBJ2-7|TRBD1|.|TRBV5-6
TGTGCCAGCAGCTTTCCGGGACAGGGTTCCACCTACGAGCAGTACTTC
CASSFPGQGSTYEQYF
>TRBJ2-2|.|.|TRBV18
TGTGCCAGCTCGCAGACTGGCACCGGGGAGCTGTTTTTT
CASSQTGTGELFF
>TRBJ1-4|TRBD1|.|TRBV2
TGTGCCAGCAGCGGGACAGGTTTCAATGAGGACGAAAAACTGTTTTTT
CASSGTGFNEDEKLFF
>TRBJ1-2|.|.|TRBV5-8
TGTGCCAGCAGCTCGGGAGAGAATTATGGCTACACCTTC
CASSSGENYGYTF
>TRBJ1-2|.|.|TRBV5-6
TGTGCCAGCAGCTTGCGGGGTCTTAACTATGGCTACACCTTC
CASSLRGLNYGYTF
>TRBJ1-5|TRBD1|.|TRBV7-6
TGTGCCAGCAGCTTGAAACAGGGGAATCAGCCCCAGCATTTT
CASSLKQGNQPQHF
>TRBJ1-5|.|.|TRBV28
TGTGCCAGCCGGACAGATCCTAGCAATCAGCCCCAGCATTTT
CASRTDPSNQPQHF
>TRBJ2-7|.|.|TRBV29-1
TGCAGCGTTGGGCGGGGACGCTCCTACGAGCAGTACTTC
CSVGRGRSYEQYF
>TRBJ1-2|TRBD1|.|TRBV28
TGTGCCAGCAGGAGGGGGACAGGGAAAGGGAATGGCTACACCTTC
CASRRGTGKGNGYTF
>TRBJ1-2|TRBD1|.|TRBV4-3
TGCGCCAGCAGCCAAGGTGCCGGACAGGGACCAAACTATGGCTACACCTTC
CASSQGAGQGPNYGYTF
>TRBJ1-3|.|.|TRBV4-2
TGTGCCAGCAGCCAAGATATCGGGGTAGCTGGAAACACCATATATTTT
CASSQDIGVAGNTIYF
>TRBJ1-3|.|once|TRBV6-1
TGTGCCAGCAGTGAAGCCCTCGGGGGAATATCTGGAAACACCATATATTTT
CASSEALGGISGNTIYF
>TRBJ2-1|.|.|TRBV5-4
TGTGCCAGCAGCTTGGGGCAGAAGTCCAATGAGCAGTTCTTC
CASSLGQKSNEQFF
>TRBJ1-6|.|.|TRBV6-6
TGTGCCAGTTTTGGTGCAGGGAGGGAATCACCCCTCCACTTT
CASFGAGRESPLHF
>TRBJ1-2|TRBD1|.|TRBV7-9
TGTGCCAGCAGCCAATTCGACAGGGATGGCTACACCTTC
CASSQFDRDGYTF
>TRBJ2-7|TRBD1|.|TRBV7-9
TGTGCCAGCAGAGCAATGCGGGGGACAGGGGTCTCCGAGCAGTACTTC
CASRAMRGTGVSEQYF
>TRBJ2-3|.|.|TRBV4-3
TGCGCCAGCAGCCCCCGGGGTAGCGGTTTCACAGATACGCAGTATTTT
CASSPRGSGFTDTQYF
>TRBJ2-1|.|.|TRBV13
TGTGCCAGCAGCTTTCGAGGGGGGGTTCATAATGAGCAGTTCTTC
CASSFRGGVHNEQFF
>TRBJ1-1|TRBD1|.|TRBV16
TGTGCCAGCAGCCAAGACAGGGCCAACACTGAAGCTTTCTTT
CASSQDRANTEAFF
>TRBJ2-3|.|once|TRBV15
TGTGCCACCAGCAGACCTGACCAGAGGGTTGATACGCAGTATTTT
CATSRPDQRVDTQYF
>TRBJ2-7|.|.|TRBV7-9
TGTGCCAGCAGCTTAGTCGGAGGGAAGCACGAGCAGTACTTC
CASSLVGGKHEQYF
>TRBJ1-1|.|.|TRBV7-6
TGTGCCAGCAGCTTAGAACGGGGGGAGGACACTGAAGCTTTCTTT
CASSLERGEDTEAFF
>TRBJ2-1|.|.|TRBV25-1
TGTGCCAGCAGTGCCGGGAACAATGAGCAGTTCTTC
CASSAGNNEQFF
>TRBJ1-6|.|.|TRBV6-5
TGTGCCAGCACCAAGGGGACCTATAATTCACCCCTCCACTTT
CASTKGTYNSPLHF
>TRBJ1-1|.|.|TRBV19
TGTGCCAGTAGTAGGGGTGGATATACCCGGGGGTCGGAAGCTTTCTTT
CASSRGGYTRGSEAFF
>TRBJ1-3|.|.|TRBV7-7
TGTGCTACCCAGGGCGGCAGCTCTGGAAACACCATATATTTT
CATQGGSSGNTIYF
>TRBJ2-1|.|.|TRBV7-2
TGTGCCAGCAGCAAACAGGTCCTGAGCTCCTACAATGAGCAGTTCTTC
CASSKQVLSSYNEQFF
>TRBJ2-1|.|.|TRBV7-2
TGTGCCAGCAGCTTAGATCCCTCGGGGGTGGAGCAGTTCTTC
CASSLDPSGVEQFF
>TRBJ1-1|TRBD1|.|TRBV5-4
TGTGCCAGCAGCCAGGGGGCAGGGAAACTGATTTTTTCAGCTTTCTTT
CASSQGAGKLIFSAFF
>TRBJ1-1|TRBD1|few|TRBV5-1
TGCGCCAGCAGCGCCGAGACAGGGCGTGCTGAAGCTTTCTTT
CASSAETGRAEAFF
>TRBJ1-6|.|few|TRBV4-3
TGCGCCAGCAGCGATAGCTCCTATAATTCACCCCTCCACTTT
CASSDSSYNSPLHF
>TRBJ1-2|.|.|TRBV5-4
TGTGCCAGCAGCTCCGGTGCCCTACGTGGCTACACCTTC
CASSSGALRGYTF
>TRBJ2-2|.|once|TRBV30
TGTGCCTGCACACGGAGGGGGAACACCGGGGAGCTGTTTTTT
CACTRRGNTGELFF
>TRBJ2-1|.|.|TRBV12-5
TGTGCTAGTATGTCTTCTGACAATGAGCAGTTCTTC
CASMSSDNEQFF
>TRBJ1-4|TRBD1|.|TRBV6-5
TGTGCCAGCAGAAGGGACAGGGGGAATGAAAAACTGTTTTTT
CASRRDRGNEKLFF
>TRBJ2-3|.|.|TRBV15
TGTGCCACCAAGGGGGATAACACAGATACGCAGTATTTT
CATKGDNTDTQYF
>TRBJ2-1|.|.|TRBV9
TGTGCCAGCAGCGTCCCCACAGGGATCAATGAGCAGTTCTTC
CASSVPTGINEQFF
>TRBJ1-1|.|.|TRBV9
TGTGCCAGCAGCGTAAGGGCGGGAGGCAACACTGAAGCTTTCTTT
CASSVRAGGNTEAFF
>TRBJ2-7|TRBD1|.|TRBV6-5
TGTGCCAGCAGTTACGGGGGGACAGGGGCTTACGAGCAGTACTTC
CASSYGGTGAYEQYF
>TRBJ1-2|.|.|TRBV7-8
TGTGCCAGCAGCTTAGGGCAGTCCTATGGCTACACCTTC
CASSLGQSYGYTF
>TRBJ2-7|.|.|TRBV7-9
TGTGCCAGCAGCTTAGTAGGGGAAAGCTACGAGCAGTACTTC
CASSLVGESYEQYF